The clone carrying this TCR beta chain was recorded many times. The antigen is unknown. At least 5.5 micrograms of total RNA were extracted per sample. V lost 7 bases and J lost 7; bases outside the gene matches: 11. This CDR3 is 15 amino acids long. A second PCR of about 6 to 11 cycles used a sample-barcoded 5' primer and a J-beta primer mix. A tag from a template-switch adaptor with 12 random nucleotides marked each cDNA molecule. One entry per CDR3 protein, called by TCRdb with MiXCR from the 5' RACE reads. This sample carries about 670,000 distinct CDR3 sequences, approximately 52% of them seen once, and the ten largest clones take 13%. These data come from a study of blood T cells in healthy people across ages. Study findings and constraints: A conclusive naive versus antigen-experienced comparison was prevented by the unsorted PBMCs.

The V and J genes are TRBV12-3 or TRBV12-4 and TRBJ2-1; 9 bases line up with TRBD1. The sequencing sample was made of blood. The source is an elderly woman in good health. In nucleotides, the CDR3 is TGTGCCAGCATCTCGAGACGGGACAGGGTGAATGAGCAGTTCTTC. Amino acids: CASISRRDRVNEQFF.